This TCR beta chain was retrieved from a study of T cells after yellow fever vaccination. J gave up 6 bases and V 2 bases, and 0 bases lay outside the gene matches. This CDR3 has 13 residues. Study-level points and caveats: In FACS-sorted repertoires, abundant clonotypes from the bulk population could appear as contaminants. Clonotype sharing between CD4 and CD8 compartments was small.

This clonotype showed up many times. Its antigen remains unidentified. TCRdb processed the 5' RACE reads anew with MiXCR; each CDR3 protein has one entry. The sample has about 340,000 distinct CDR3 sequences, almost 4% seen once; the top ten hold approximately 24%. The rearrangement joins TRBV12-3 or TRBV12-4 to TRBJ2-3, with 9 nucleotides matching TRBD2. This sequence originates from a man in his late teens or twenties who received the YFV17D yellow fever vaccine. This sample comprised PBMCs, obtained 5 days after the yellow fever booster vaccination. CDR3 residues: CASSLLAGDTQYF. CDR3 bases: TGTGCCAGCAGTTTACTAGCGGGGGATACGCAGTATTTT.